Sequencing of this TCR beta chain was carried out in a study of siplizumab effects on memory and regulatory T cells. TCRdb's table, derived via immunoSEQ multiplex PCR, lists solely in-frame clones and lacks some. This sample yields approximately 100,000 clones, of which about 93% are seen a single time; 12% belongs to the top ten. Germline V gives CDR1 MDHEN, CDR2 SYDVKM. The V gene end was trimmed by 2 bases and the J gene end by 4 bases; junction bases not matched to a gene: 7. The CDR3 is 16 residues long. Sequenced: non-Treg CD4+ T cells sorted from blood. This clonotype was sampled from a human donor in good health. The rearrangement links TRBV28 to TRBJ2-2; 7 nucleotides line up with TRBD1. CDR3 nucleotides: TGTGCCAGCAGTTTACGAGGGGGCGGTTTCACCGGGGAGCTGTTTTTT. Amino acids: CASSLRGGGFTGELFF.